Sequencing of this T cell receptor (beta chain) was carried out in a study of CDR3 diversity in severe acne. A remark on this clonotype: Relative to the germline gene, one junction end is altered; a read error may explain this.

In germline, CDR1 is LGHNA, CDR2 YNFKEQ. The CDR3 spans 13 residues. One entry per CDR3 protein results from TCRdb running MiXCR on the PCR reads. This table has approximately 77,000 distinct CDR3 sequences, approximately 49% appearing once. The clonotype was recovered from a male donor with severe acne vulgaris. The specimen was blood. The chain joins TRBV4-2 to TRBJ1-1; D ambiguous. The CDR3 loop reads CASSGGANTVAFF. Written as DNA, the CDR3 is TGTGCCAGCAGCGGCGGAGCCAACACTGTAGCTTTCTTT.